These 30 T cell receptor beta chains came from one sample sequenced in a study of cytomegalovirus exposure and HLA in healthy donors. The PCR used 60 Vbeta and 13 Jbeta primers. The method was immunoSEQ multiplex PCR; TCRdb's version includes in-frame clones alone and lacks a portion of them. The table includes around 220,000 clones, 65% to 90% detected once. Sequenced: PBMCs. The receptors were sampled from a girl between 5 and 17 years old in good health and CMV-seronegative.

This clone occurred a few times. The chain combines TRBV29-1 with TRBJ1-1; D is unclear. Trimming removed 5 bases at V and 1 base at J, with 11 bases between. Germline values: CDR1 SQVTM, CDR2 ANQGSEA. The CDR3 is made up of 13 amino acids. The CDR3 DNA is TGCAGCGTTCCTAATCTAGGGAACACTGAAGCTTTCTTT. This gives the protein CSVPNLGNTEAFF.

The chain links TRBV4-3 to TRBJ1-4, with D possibly TRBD1 on 6 matching bases. The CDR3 sequence is 15 residues long. V was clipped by 1 base and J by 7 bases, with 13 bases between them. The germline CDR1 and CDR2 sequences are LGHNA and YSLEER. The CDR3 is CASSQVGQLGEKLFF. The CDR3 nucleotides are TGCGCCAGCAGCCAAGTCGGACAGCTCGGTGAAAAACTGTTTTTT.

J is TRBJ1-1 and V is TRBV29-1; D gene uncertain. This CDR3 has 13 amino acids. V lost 7 bases to trimming and J lost 6 bases, with 18 bases between them. CDR1 is SQVTM and CDR2 is ANQGSEA in the germline V gene. The CDR3 region is CSALRGFRAEAFF. The CDR3 coding sequence is TGCAGCGCCCTACGTGGATTCCGGGCTGAAGCTTTCTTT.

The rearrangement links TRBV5-1 to TRBJ1-5; 12 bases map to TRBD1. The CDR3 contains 16 residues. CDR1 and CDR2 (germline): SGHRS, YFSETQ. The V gene end was trimmed by 4 bases and the J gene end by 7 bases; junction bases not matched to a gene: 9. The CDR3 sequence is CASSPGQGALRQPQHF. The CDR3 DNA reads TGCGCCAGCAGCCCGGGACAGGGGGCCCTGAGACAGCCCCAGCATTTT.

The chain joins TRBV27 to TRBJ2-3; 7 positions agree with TRBD1. Germline CDR1 MNHEY, CDR2 SMNVEV (reference sequence). The CDR3 has 14 amino acids. V was pared by 6 bases and J by 4 bases, with 7 bases of the junction left unmatched. The CDR3 region is CASSQDRRADTQYF. DNA of the CDR3: TGTGCCAGCAGCCAGGACAGGCGGGCAGATACGCAGTATTTT.

This chain uses TRBV19 with TRBJ2-4; D is unclear. Germline loops: CDR1 LNHDA, CDR2 SQIVND (reference sequence). V gave up 6 bases and J gave up 1 base, with 13 bases separating them. The CDR3 sequence is 15 residues long. The CDR3 sequence is CASSPLLRAKNIQYF. The DNA of the CDR3 is TGTGCCAGTAGCCCCCTATTGCGGGCCAAAAACATTCAGTACTTC. Complete variable domain (other parts from reference TRBV19 and TRBJ2-4): DGGITQSPKYLFRKEGQNVTLSCEQNLNHDAMYWYRQDPGQGLRLIYYSQIVNDFQKGDIAEGYSVSREKKESFPLTVTSAQKNPTAFYLCASSPLLRAKNIQYFGAGTRLSVL.

V is TRBV7-9 and J is TRBJ1-1; no firm D call. The germline V gene has CDR1 SEHNR and CDR2 FQNEAQ (reference sequence). Trimming shortened V by 1 base and J by 8 bases, and 8 bases separated the two germline ends. The length of the CDR3 is 12 residues. CDR3 nucleotide sequence: TGTGCCAGCAGCTTAGGCCAGTACGAAGCTTTCTTT. Its translation is CASSLGQYEAFF.

Only one count was recorded for this clone. For the CDR3, the DNA is TGTGCCAGCTCCTCGACAGGGAACACTGAAGCTTTCTTT. Its translation is CASSSTGNTEAFF. The chain carries TRBV18 and TRBJ1-1; maybe TRBD1 (6 bases). Per the germline V gene, CDR1 is KGHSH and CDR2 is LQKENI. The CDR3 consists of 13 residues. V shed 6 bases and J shed 1 base, with 9 bases lying between them.

The genes are TRBV30 and TRBJ2-1; D perhaps matches TRBD2 (5 bases). V lost 1 base and J 12 bases, leaving 10 bases between the germline ends. The CDR3 totals 11 residues. Per germline, CDR1 GTSNPN and CDR2 SVGIG (reference sequence). CDR3 nucleotide sequence: TGTGCCTGGAGTGGTCTAAGCGGGCAGTTCTTC. It codes for CAWSGLSGQFF.

This chain uses TRBV30 with TRBJ2-2, with D unclear. CDR1 and CDR2 from the germline V gene are GTSNPN and SVGIG (reference sequence). V lost 3 bases and J lost 2, with 10 bases in between. CDR3 size: 14 residues. The CDR3 coding sequence is TGTGCCTGGAGCCTTGGCGGTAACACCGGGGAGCTGTTTTTT. Residues: CAWSLGGNTGELFF.

This clone was seen only once. The chain carries TRBV5-8 and TRBJ2-2, with unresolved D. Trimming left V 1 base short and J 1 base short, with 8 bases between. CDR3 length equals 15 residues. Per the germline V gene, CDR1 is SGHTS and CDR2 is YDEGEE. The CDR3 protein is CASSLSPGNTGELFF. In nucleotides, the CDR3 is TGTGCCAGCAGCTTGTCTCCGGGGAACACCGGGGAGCTGTTTTTT.

The chain links TRBV7-2 to TRBJ2-5, with TRBD2 matching 7 bases. V lost 7 bases and J lost 2; bases outside the gene matches: 16. Looked up from germline, CDR1 is SGHTA and CDR2 is FQGNSA. This CDR3 has 17 residues. CDR3 residues: CASTTRPVWGGQETQYF. The CDR3 DNA follows: TGTGCCAGCACCACGCGTCCGGTCTGGGGGGGGCAAGAGACCCAGTACTTC.

This chain connects TRBV5-1 to TRBJ2-7; 7 bases are shared with TRBD1. V dropped 1 base and J dropped 0; count of bases not matched to a gene: 4. Germline V gene sequence: CDR1 SGHRS, CDR2 YFSETQ. The CDR3 has 15 residues. The CDR3 DNA reads TGCGCCAGCAGCTTGACAGGGGCGAGCTCCTACGAGCAGTACTTC. It specifies CASSLTGASSYEQYF.

This chain links TRBV9 with TRBJ2-3, with 13 bases that match TRBD2. The CDR3 has 18 amino acids. Per the germline V gene, CDR1 is SGDLS and CDR2 is YYNGEE. With V trimmed by 4 bases and J by 2 bases, 10 bases remained unmatched. CDR3 DNA sequence: TGTGCCAGCAGCCCACGACTAGCGGGGGGAAGTTCCACAGATACGCAGTATTTT. It translates to CASSPRLAGGSSTDTQYF.

The chain carries TRBV18 and TRBJ1-2, with TRBD1 as a possible D gene (6 bases). CDR1 and CDR2 from the germline V gene are KGHSH and LQKENI. CDR3 length: 13 residues. The V end lost 4 bases, the J end lost 6 bases, and 12 bases lay between the germline ends. This chain's CDR3 is CASSLPGVHGYTF. The CDR3 nucleotides are TGTGCCAGCTCACTCCCAGGGGTTCATGGCTACACCTTC.

The chain employs TRBV7-6 and TRBJ1-3; D is perhaps TRBD1 (6 bases). Trimming shortened V by 6 bases and J by 2 bases, and 14 bases separated the two germline ends. The germline gives CDR1 SGHVS, CDR2 FNYEAQ. The CDR3 spans 15 residues. The DNA of the CDR3 is TGTGCCAGCAGTAGACTGTGGACAGCTGGAAACACCATATATTTT. Residues: CASSRLWTAGNTIYF.

The chain employs TRBV30 and TRBJ2-3; 8 nucleotides agree with TRBD2. Germline CDR1 and CDR2: GTSNPN and SVGIG (reference sequence). V was clipped by 3 bases and J by 1 base; unmatched bases: 3. The CDR3 spans 14 residues. CDR3 loop: CAWSTSGGTDTQYF. CDR3 sequence (DNA): TGTGCCTGGAGCACTAGCGGAGGCACAGATACGCAGTATTTT. Using reference TRBV30 and TRBJ2-3 for the parts outside the CDR3, the full variable domain is SQTIHQWPATLVQPVGSPLSLECTVEGTSNPNLYWYRQAAGRGLQLLFYSVGIGQISSEVPQNLSASRPQDRQFILSSKKLLLSDSGFYLCAWSTSGGTDTQYFGPGTRLTVL.

The chain is built from TRBV4-1 and TRBJ1-1; D is perhaps TRBD1 (6 bases). Germline assignment: CDR1 MGHRA and CDR2 YSYEKL. The CDR3 runs to 16 residues. Between the trimmed V and J ends, which lost 1 base and 0 bases, there was a span of 12 bases. Here the CDR3 reads CASSQGRGPMNTEAFF. In DNA, the CDR3 is TGCGCCAGCAGCCAAGGCAGGGGTCCCATGAACACTGAAGCTTTCTTT.

The J gene is TRBJ1-1, the V gene TRBV7-6, with a tentative D call TRBD1 (6 bases). This CDR3 is built from 16 residues. V shed 5 bases and J shed 0 bases, with 16 bases lying between them. CDR1 is SGHVS and CDR2 is FNYEAQ in the germline V gene. In DNA form, the CDR3 reads TGTGCCAGCAGCCCGACTACAGGGACCTTGAACACTGAAGCTTTCTTT. It is translated as CASSPTTGTLNTEAFF. Together with reference TRBV7-6 and TRBJ1-1, the CDR3 gives the full variable domain: GAGVSQSPRYKVTKRGQDVALRCDPISGHVSLYWYRQALGQGPEFLTYFNYEAQQDKSGLPNDRFSAERPEGSISTLTIQRTEQRDSAMYRCASSPTTGTLNTEAFFGQGTRLTVV.

The V and J genes are TRBV5-1 and TRBJ2-7; 7 bases are a match to TRBD2. V gave up 6 bases and J gave up 6 bases; unmatched junction bases: 6. This CDR3 region has 12 residues. Germline CDR1 SGHRS, CDR2 YFSETQ. CDR3 coding DNA: TGCGCCAGCACTAAAGGGGAGGGCGAGCAGTACTTC. This codes for CASTKGEGEQYF.

This rearrangement joins TRBV5-1 to TRBJ2-1; 12 nucleotides match TRBD2. Germline assignment: CDR1 SGHRS and CDR2 YFSETQ. The V segment lost 4 bases and the J segment 1 base; nucleotides outside the gene matches: 9. This CDR3 contains 18 residues. CDR3 protein: CASSQNPGLAGSYNEQFF. For the CDR3, the DNA is TGCGCCAGCAGCCAAAACCCCGGACTAGCGGGATCCTACAATGAGCAGTTCTTC.

This rearrangement joins TRBV6-5 to TRBJ2-7, with D perhaps TRBD2 (5 bases). The V end was cut by 2 bases, the J end by 4 bases, with 12 bases between. Germline-derived CDR1 and CDR2 are MNHEY and SVGAGI. The CDR3 runs to 14 residues. This chain's CDR3 is CASSYSISGYEQYF. The CDR3 bases are TGTGCCAGCAGTTACAGTATTTCGGGGTACGAGCAGTACTTC.

Only one count was recorded for this clone. The chain joins TRBV19 to TRBJ2-6; D may be TRBD1 (5 bases). The ends were cut back, 8 bases at V and 10 bases at J, with 21 bases in the middle. The CDR3 covers 15 residues. CDR1 and CDR2 from the germline V gene are LNHDA and SQIVND (reference sequence). The CDR3 here is CASALGDKGSNVLTF. The CDR3 bases are TGTGCCAGTGCCCTAGGTGATAAGGGGTCAAACGTCCTGACTTTC.

In its sample, this clone was seen once. J is TRBJ1-3 and V is TRBV25-1; D uncertain. The ends were cut back, 4 bases at V and 0 bases at J, with 7 bases in the middle. Germline V gene data show CDR1 as MGHDK and CDR2 as SYGVNS. The CDR3 is 14 amino acids. DNA of the CDR3: TGTGCCAGCAGTGCGGCGGGCTCTGGAAACACCATATATTTT. This gives the protein CASSAAGSGNTIYF.

This sequence joins TRBV27 and TRBJ2-1, with 8 bases matching TRBD1. Trimming removed 6 bases from V and 4 bases from J; junction bases left unmatched: 11. This CDR3 has 16 residues. In germline, CDR1 is MNHEY, CDR2 SMNVEV (reference sequence). The chain's CDR3 is CASRTLGTGYYNEQFF. CDR3 nucleotide sequence: TGTGCCAGCAGAACGCTCGGGACAGGATATTACAATGAGCAGTTCTTC.

V is TRBV2 and J is TRBJ1-5; D gene ambiguous. The CDR3 runs 14 residues. The germline V and J ends were trimmed by 6 bases and 0 bases, with 9 bases remaining between them. CDR1 is SNHLY, CDR2 FYNNEI, per germline. The CDR3 nucleotides read TGTGCCAGCAGCTACAGTAATAGCAATCAGCCCCAGCATTTT. It specifies CASSYSNSNQPQHF.

In its sample, this clone was seen once. The CDR3 DNA follows: TGTGCCAGTAGAAAACAGGGTAACAATCAGCCCCAGCATTTT. It yields the protein CASRKQGNNQPQHF. This chain links TRBV19 with TRBJ1-5; D might be TRBD1 (6 bases). V lost 6 bases, J lost 3 bases, and 12 bases lay in between. Looked up from germline, CDR1 is LNHDA and CDR2 is SQIVND (reference sequence). CDR3 length: 14 residues.

V is TRBV6-6 and J is TRBJ2-2; TRBD2 might be the D (5 bases). CDR3 length equals 16 residues. The ends were cut back, 6 bases at V and 1 base at J, with 15 bases in the middle. Germline assignment: CDR1 MNHNY and CDR2 SVGAGI (reference sequence). The CDR3 sequence: CASRDGLGRNTGELFF. The CDR3 DNA follows: TGTGCCAGCAGAGACGGACTTGGTAGGAACACCGGGGAGCTGTTTTTT.

This rearrangement joins TRBV19 to TRBJ2-3; 7 bases line up with TRBD2. CDR1 is LNHDA, CDR2 SQIVND, per germline (reference sequence). V lost 5 bases and J lost 2; bases outside the gene matches: 7. The length of the CDR3 is 15 residues. This chain's CDR3 is CASSVGLITTDTQYF. Written as DNA, the CDR3 is TGTGCCAGTAGTGTGGGACTAATAACCACAGATACGCAGTATTTT.

The chain is built from TRBV7-2 and TRBJ1-4; D remains ambiguous. Between the trimmed V and J ends, which lost 1 base and 5 bases, there was a span of 8 bases. Germline V CDR1 and CDR2: SGHTA, FQGNSA. The CDR3 consists of 14 residues. The CDR3 nucleotides are TGTGCCAGCAGCTTAGATGGGCACAATGAAAAACTGTTTTTT. Protein: CASSLDGHNEKLFF.